A selection of T cell receptor beta chains follows, all from one sample in a study of cytomegalovirus exposure and HLA in healthy donors. Measured with immunoSEQ multiplex PCR; TCRdb has only the in-frame clones, and not every one. The sample includes some 190,000 clones, over 65% of them seen just once. Material: PBMCs. These receptors all come from a man between 18 and 35 years old in good health and CMV-seronegative. CDR3s include the opening cysteine and the closing phenylalanine or tryptophan. Each record gives: V gene, D gene, J gene, clone size, CDR3 DNA, CDR3 protein. The D gene is left open where the match is weak. Only part of the rows carry a size: once, few, many, or a class if the clone is expanded.

TRBV7-6,NA,TRBJ2-7,NA,TGTGCCAGCAGTCCAGGAACCTACGAGCAGTACTTC,CASSPGTYEQYF
TRBV5-4,NA,TRBJ1-2,NA,TGTGCCAGCAGCAAGGACTACGGGGGTTATGGCTACCCCTTC,CASSKDYGGYGYPF
TRBV29-1,TRBD1,TRBJ1-1,NA,TGCAGCGGACAGGGCGTCGGTCGGGCTGAAGCTTTCTTT,CSGQGVGRAEAFF
TRBV7-8,TRBD1,TRBJ1-1,NA,TGTGCCAGCAGCGTAGACAGGGGGCGAGGCACTGAAGCTTTCTTT,CASSVDRGRGTEAFF
TRBV19,NA,TRBJ1-5,NA,TGTGCCAGTAGTATTACCAGGGATTTAGTGGGCAGTCAGCCCCAGCATTTT,CASSITRDLVGSQPQHF
TRBV5-1,TRBD1,TRBJ2-6,NA,TGCGCCAGCAGCTTGGTAGGGGGCCGGAGCTCTGGGGCCAACGTCCTGACTTTC,CASSLVGGRSSGANVLTF
TRBV19,NA,TRBJ2-5,NA,TGTGCCAGTAGTATGAGGGCTAGCGTAGAGACCCAGTACTTC,CASSMRASVETQYF
TRBV7-3,TRBD1,TRBJ1-1,NA,TGTGCCAGCAGCTTAGACAGGGGAGGTGGGGCTTTCTTT,CASSLDRGGGAFF
TRBV11-2,TRBD2,TRBJ2-1,NA,TGTGCCAGCAGCCCCTGGGGGGAGGGCACCCATGAGCAGTTCTTC,CASSPWGEGTHEQFF
TRBV6-5,NA,TRBJ2-7,NA,TGTGCCAGCAGTTACGGCAAGGCAGGGGTAGGCGAGCAGTACTTC,CASSYGKAGVGEQYF
TRBV6-5,NA,TRBJ2-1,NA,TGTGCCAGCAGCCACGACAGGAACGGGGTCAATGAGCAGTTCTTC,CASSHDRNGVNEQFF
TRBV21-1,NA,TRBJ2-7,once,TGTGCCAGCAGGGGAGGAAGGTCTGGGTACGAGCAGTACTTC,CASRGGRSGYEQYF
TRBV7-2,TRBD1,TRBJ2-6,NA,TGTGCCAGCAGCCCCCTCAGGGGGCTGGGAGGGGCCAACGTCCTGACTTTC,CASSPLRGLGGANVLTF
TRBV15,NA,TRBJ1-4,NA,TGTGCCACCAGCAGAGATTCCGGGAATGAAAAACTGTTTTTT,CATSRDSGNEKLFF
TRBV5-6,NA,TRBJ1-5,NA,TGTGCCAGCAGCTTTTCGAGTGCCCTCAATCAGCCCCAGCATTTT,CASSFSSALNQPQHF
TRBV5-4,NA,TRBJ2-6,NA,TGTGCCAGCAGCTTGGCGGGGGCTGGGGCCAACGTCCTGACTTTC,CASSLAGAGANVLTF
TRBV7-8,NA,TRBJ2-7,NA,TGTGCCAGCAGCACGACAGTGTACGAGCAGTACTTC,CASSTTVYEQYF
TRBV27,NA,TRBJ2-2,NA,TGTGCCAGCAGGGGAGGCACCGGGGAGCTGTTTTTT,CASRGGTGELFF
TRBV6-5,NA,TRBJ1-2,NA,TGTGCCAGCAGTCCCGGCTTTCGGGGCTATGGCTACACCTTC,CASSPGFRGYGYTF
TRBV19,NA,TRBJ1-6,NA,TGTGCCAGTAGTCTTTCGGGGGTCGGAAATTCACCCCTCCACTTT,CASSLSGVGNSPLHF
TRBV19,NA,TRBJ1-2,NA,TGTGCCAGTAGTATAGATCTGGAGACTAACTATGGCTACACCTTC,CASSIDLETNYGYTF
TRBV10-3,NA,TRBJ2-7,few,TGTGCCATCAGTGAAGTACAGAAAACCGGCGAGCAGTACTTC,CAISEVQKTGEQYF
TRBV30,NA,TRBJ1-2,NA,TGTGCCTGGAGTGTACCCTCTGCCAGATTCTATGGCTACACCTTC,CAWSVPSARFYGYTF
TRBV11-3,NA,TRBJ2-5,NA,TGTGCCAGCGCCACACAACAAGAGACCCAGTACTTC,CASATQQETQYF
TRBV4-2,NA,TRBJ1-2,NA,TGTGCCAGCAGGAACCCTGAGACAAGACACCAGTATGGCTACACCTTC,CASRNPETRHQYGYTF
TRBV6-5,NA,TRBJ2-1,NA,TGTGCCAGCAGTGAGCGGGTCTCCTACAATGAGCAGTTCTTC,CASSERVSYNEQFF
TRBV7-9,NA,TRBJ1-3,NA,TGTGCCAGCAGCCCGACATGGGCGGGGGTTGGAAACACCATATATTTT,CASSPTWAGVGNTIYF
TRBV4-3,TRBD2,TRBJ2-3,NA,TGCGCCAGCAGCCAAGTTCATTCTAGCGGGGGTGCAGATACGCAGTATTTT,CASSQVHSSGGADTQYF
TRBV5-1,TRBD1,TRBJ2-2,NA,TGCGCCAGCACCTTGTTGGGACAGGGGGCCGGGGAGCTGTTTTTT,CASTLLGQGAGELFF
TRBV10-3,TRBD1,TRBJ2-7,NA,TGTGCCATCATGGGGGTTGCCGGGACAGGGGATCGGGAGCAGTACTTC,CAIMGVAGTGDREQYF
TRBV15,NA,TRBJ2-3,NA,TGTGCCACCAGCAGAGATCCTGGGAGCGCAGATACGCAGTATTTT,CATSRDPGSADTQYF
TRBV19,TRBD2,TRBJ2-4,NA,TGTGCCAGTAGCCCGAATCAGCGGGAGGAGGCCAAAAACATTCAGTACTTC,CASSPNQREEAKNIQYF
TRBV19,NA,TRBJ2-2,NA,TGTGCCAGTAGTATAGATTGGCTAGCCACCGGGGAGCTGTTTTTT,CASSIDWLATGELFF